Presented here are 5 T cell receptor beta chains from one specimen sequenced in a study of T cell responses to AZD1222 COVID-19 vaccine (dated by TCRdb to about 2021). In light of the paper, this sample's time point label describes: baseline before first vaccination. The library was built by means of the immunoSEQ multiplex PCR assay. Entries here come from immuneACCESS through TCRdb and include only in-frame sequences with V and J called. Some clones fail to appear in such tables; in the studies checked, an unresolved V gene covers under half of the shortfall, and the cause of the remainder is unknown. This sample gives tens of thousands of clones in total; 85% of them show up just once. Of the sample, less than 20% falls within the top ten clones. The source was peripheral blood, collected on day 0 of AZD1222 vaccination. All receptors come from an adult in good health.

CDR3 DNA: TGTGCCAGCAGTCCTCAGATGAACACTGAAGCTTTCTTT. Translated: CASSPQMNTEAFF. The V call is TRBV12-3 or TRBV12-4, the J call TRBJ1-1, with no clear D. The V and J ends lost 5 bases and 0 bases respectively, with 7 bases between them. The CDR3 has 13 amino acids.

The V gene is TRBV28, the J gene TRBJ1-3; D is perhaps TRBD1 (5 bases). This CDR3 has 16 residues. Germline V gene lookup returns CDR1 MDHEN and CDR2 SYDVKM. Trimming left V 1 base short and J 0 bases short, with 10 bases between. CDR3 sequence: CASSLFGAHSGNTIYF. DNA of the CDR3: TGTGCCAGCAGTTTATTCGGGGCCCACTCTGGAAACACCATATATTTT.

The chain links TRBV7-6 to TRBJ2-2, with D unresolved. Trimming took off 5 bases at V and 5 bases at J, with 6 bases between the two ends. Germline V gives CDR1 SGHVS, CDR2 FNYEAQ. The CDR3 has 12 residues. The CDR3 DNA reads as TGTGCCAGCAGCCAATCAACCGGGGAGCTGTTTTTT. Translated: CASSQSTGELFF.

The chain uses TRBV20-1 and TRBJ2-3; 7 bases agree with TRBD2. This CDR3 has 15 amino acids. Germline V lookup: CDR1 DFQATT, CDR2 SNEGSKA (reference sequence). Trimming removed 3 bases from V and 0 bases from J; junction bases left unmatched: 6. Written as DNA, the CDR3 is TGCAGTGCTAGTAGGAGCGGGGCTAGCACAGATACGCAGTATTTT. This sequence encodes CSASRSGASTDTQYF.

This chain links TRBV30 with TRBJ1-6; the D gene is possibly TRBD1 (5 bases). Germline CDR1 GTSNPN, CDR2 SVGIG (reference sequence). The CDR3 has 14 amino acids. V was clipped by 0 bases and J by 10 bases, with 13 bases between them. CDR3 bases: TGTGCCTGGAGTGTTTCGGCAGGGAACTCACCCCTCCACTTT. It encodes CAWSVSAGNSPLHF. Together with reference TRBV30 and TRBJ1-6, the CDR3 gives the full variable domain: SQTIHQWPATLVQPVGSPLSLECTVEGTSNPNLYWYRQAAGRGLQLLFYSVGIGQISSEVPQNLSASRPQDRQFILSSKKLLLSDSGFYLCAWSVSAGNSPLHFGNGTRLTVT.